Listed below are T cell receptor beta chains from one sample, sequenced in a study of lymphopenia after photon versus proton radiotherapy. Sequencing was performed with immunoSEQ multiplex PCR; in TCRdb, only in-frame clones are kept and a portion is missing. The table has roughly 25,000 clones, roughly 90% seen once; the top ten hold 0.81%. This material consisted of peripheral blood, taken from a patient treated with photon-based radiotherapy. The origin of the receptors is a woman in her forties or fifties with cholangiocarcinoma. Both conserved end residues are part of each CDR3. D genes are given only for firm matches. Only some rows state a clone size, as once, few, many or a class for expanded clones.

V gene	D gene	clone size	J gene	CDR3 DNA	CDR3 protein
TRBV21-1	.	.	TRBJ1-1	TGTGCCAGCATACCTCGTAGGAGGGCGACTGAAGCTTTCTTT	CASIPRRRATEAFF
TRBV10-1	.	.	TRBJ1-4	TGCGCCAGCAGTGCGGATGCAACTAATGAAAAACTGTTTTTT	CASSADATNEKLFF
TRBV18	.	few	TRBJ1-6	TGTGCCAGCCACCCCGACAGGAATTCACCCCTCCACTTT	CASHPDRNSPLHF
TRBV7-9	.	.	TRBJ2-3	TGTGCCAGCAGCTTAGGGGGACCCTCAGATACGCAGTATTTT	CASSLGGPSDTQYF
TRBV7-9	.	.	TRBJ1-5	TGTGCCAGCAGCTTAACAAGCAATCAGCCCCAGCATTTT	CASSLTSNQPQHF
TRBV28	.	.	TRBJ1-2	TGTGCCAGCAGTTTACCGCAGACAGGCCCGGTGGGCTATGGCTACACCTTC	CASSLPQTGPVGYGYTF
TRBV7-2	.	.	TRBJ1-1	TGTGCCAGCAGCCAACTTCGACCGGTCACTGAAGCTTTCTTT	CASSQLRPVTEAFF
TRBV7-2	.	.	TRBJ1-6	TGTGCCAGCAGCTTAGTGAGAAATAATTCACCCCTCCACTTT	CASSLVRNNSPLHF
TRBV7-9	TRBD2	.	TRBJ2-1	TGTGCCAGCATCCCCGGGACTAGCGGGGAAGGTGAGCAGTTCTTC	CASIPGTSGEGEQFF
TRBV5-1	.	.	TRBJ1-2	TGCGCCAGCAGCTTGGCCAGCAGGGGCTATGGCTACACCTTC	CASSLASRGYGYTF
TRBV6-1	.	once	TRBJ1-5	TGTGCCAGCAGGCCCCCGGGACTTAGCAATCAGCCCCAGCATTTT	CASRPPGLSNQPQHF
TRBV23-1	TRBD1	.	TRBJ2-7	TGCGCCAGCAGTCAAGGGACAGGGTGCGAGCAGTACTTC	CASSQGTGCEQYF
TRBV15	.	.	TRBJ1-4	TGTGCCACCAGCGGCGGTGGAGCTAATGAAAAACTGTTTTTT	CATSGGGANEKLFF
TRBV6-6	TRBD1	.	TRBJ1-1	TGTGCCAGCAGCCAGGGGGGGAACACTGAAGCTTTCTTT	CASSQGGNTEAFF
TRBV25-1	.	.	TRBJ2-4	TGTGCCAGCGGTATGTCGGGATCCAAAAACATTCAGTACTTC	CASGMSGSKNIQYF
TRBV15	TRBD2	.	TRBJ2-5	TGTGCCACCAGCAGAGGACTTGGAGGACTAGCAGGAGAGACCCAGTACTTC	CATSRGLGGLAGETQYF